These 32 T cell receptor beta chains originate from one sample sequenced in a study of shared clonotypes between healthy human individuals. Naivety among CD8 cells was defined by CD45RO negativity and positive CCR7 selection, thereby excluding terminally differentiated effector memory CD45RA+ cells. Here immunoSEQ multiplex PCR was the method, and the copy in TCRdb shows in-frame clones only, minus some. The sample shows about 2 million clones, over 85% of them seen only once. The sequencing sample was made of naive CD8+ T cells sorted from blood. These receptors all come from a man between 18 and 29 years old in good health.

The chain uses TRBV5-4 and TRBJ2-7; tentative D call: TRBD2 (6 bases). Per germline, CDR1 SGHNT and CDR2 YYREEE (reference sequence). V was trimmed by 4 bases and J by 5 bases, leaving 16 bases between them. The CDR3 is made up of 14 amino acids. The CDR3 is CASSNFPREDEQYF. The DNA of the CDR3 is TGTGCCAGCAGCAATTTTCCCAGGGAGGACGAGCAGTACTTC.

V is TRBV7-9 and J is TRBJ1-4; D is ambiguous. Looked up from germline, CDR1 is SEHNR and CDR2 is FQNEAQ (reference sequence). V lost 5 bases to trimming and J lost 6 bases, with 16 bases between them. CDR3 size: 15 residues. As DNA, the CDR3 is TGTGCCAGCAGCGCAACCCACAGATCGGATGAAAAACTGTTTTTT. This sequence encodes CASSATHRSDEKLFF.

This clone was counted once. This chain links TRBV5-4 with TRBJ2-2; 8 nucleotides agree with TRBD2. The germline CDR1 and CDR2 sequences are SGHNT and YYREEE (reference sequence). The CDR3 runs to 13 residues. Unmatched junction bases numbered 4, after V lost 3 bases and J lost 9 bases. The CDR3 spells CASSSGGAWELFF. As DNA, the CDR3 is TGTGCCAGCAGCTCCGGGGGGGCCTGGGAGCTGTTTTTT. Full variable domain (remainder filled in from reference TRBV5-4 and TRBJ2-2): ETGVTQSPTHLIKTRGQQVTLRCSSQSGHNTVSWYQQALGQGPQFIFQYYREEENGRGNFPPRFSGLQFPNYSSELNVNALELDDSALYLCASSSGGAWELFFGEGSRLTVL.

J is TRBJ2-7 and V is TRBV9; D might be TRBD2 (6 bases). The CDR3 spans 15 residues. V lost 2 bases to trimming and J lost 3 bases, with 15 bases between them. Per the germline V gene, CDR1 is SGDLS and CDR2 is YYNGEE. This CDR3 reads CASSVGDSPYYEQYF. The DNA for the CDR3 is TGTGCCAGCAGCGTGGGGGACTCCCCCTACTACGAGCAGTACTTC.

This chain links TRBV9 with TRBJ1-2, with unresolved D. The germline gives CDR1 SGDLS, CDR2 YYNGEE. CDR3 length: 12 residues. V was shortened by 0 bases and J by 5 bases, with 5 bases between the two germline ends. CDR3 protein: CASSVGPYGYTF. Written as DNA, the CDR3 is TGTGCCAGCAGCGTAGGCCCGTATGGCTACACCTTC.

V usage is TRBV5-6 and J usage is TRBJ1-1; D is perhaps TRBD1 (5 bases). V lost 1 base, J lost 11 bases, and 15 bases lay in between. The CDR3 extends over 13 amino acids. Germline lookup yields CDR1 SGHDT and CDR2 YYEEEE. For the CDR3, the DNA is TGTGCCAGCAGCTTGACGGAACAGGCGCGGGCTTTCTTT. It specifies CASSLTEQARAFF.

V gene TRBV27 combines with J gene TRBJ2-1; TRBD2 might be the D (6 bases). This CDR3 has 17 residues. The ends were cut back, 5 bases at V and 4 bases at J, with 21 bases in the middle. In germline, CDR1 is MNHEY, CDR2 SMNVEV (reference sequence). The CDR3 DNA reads TGTGCCAGCAGTATAGAGCGGGCGGAAGAAAGATACAATGAGCAGTTCTTC. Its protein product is CASSIERAEERYNEQFF.

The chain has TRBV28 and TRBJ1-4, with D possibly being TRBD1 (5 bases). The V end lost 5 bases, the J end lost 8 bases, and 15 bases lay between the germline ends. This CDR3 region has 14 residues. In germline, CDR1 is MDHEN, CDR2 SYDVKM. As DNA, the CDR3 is TGTGCCAGCAGTCGGGACGTCGAGCAGGAAAAACTGTTTTTT. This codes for CASSRDVEQEKLFF.

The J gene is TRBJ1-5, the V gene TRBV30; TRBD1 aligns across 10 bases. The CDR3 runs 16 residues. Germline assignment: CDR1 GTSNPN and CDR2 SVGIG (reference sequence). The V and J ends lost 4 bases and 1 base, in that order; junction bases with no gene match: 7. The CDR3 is CAWKLDRGLSNQPQHF. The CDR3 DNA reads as TGTGCCTGGAAACTAGACAGGGGGCTAAGCAATCAGCCCCAGCATTTT.

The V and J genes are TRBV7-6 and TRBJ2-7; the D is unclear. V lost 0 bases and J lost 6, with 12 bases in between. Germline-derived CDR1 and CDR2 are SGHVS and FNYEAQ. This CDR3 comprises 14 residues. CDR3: CASSLAMGFGEQYF. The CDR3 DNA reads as TGTGCCAGCAGCTTAGCGATGGGTTTTGGCGAGCAGTACTTC.

The CDR3 sequence: CASSQDTGSPLHF. The CDR3 nucleotides are TGCGCCAGCAGCCAAGATACCGGTTCACCCCTCCACTTT. V is TRBV4-3 and J is TRBJ1-6, with no clear D. Trimming pared 0 bases from V and 9 bases from J, leaving 6 bases between. CDR3 length equals 13 residues. Looked up from germline, CDR1 is LGHNA and CDR2 is YSLEER.

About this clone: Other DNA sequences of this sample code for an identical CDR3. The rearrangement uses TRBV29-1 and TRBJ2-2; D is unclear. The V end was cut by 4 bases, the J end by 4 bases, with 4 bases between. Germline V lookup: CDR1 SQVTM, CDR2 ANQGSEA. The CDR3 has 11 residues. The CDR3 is CSVVSTGELFF. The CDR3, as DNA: TGCAGCGTTGTCTCCACCGGGGAGCTGTTTTTT.

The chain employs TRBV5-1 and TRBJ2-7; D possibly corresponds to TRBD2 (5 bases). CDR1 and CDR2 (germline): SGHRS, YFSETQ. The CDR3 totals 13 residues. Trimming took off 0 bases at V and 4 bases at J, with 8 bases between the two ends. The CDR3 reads CASSLAGFYEQYF. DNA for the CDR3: TGCGCCAGCAGCTTGGCGGGGTTTTACGAGCAGTACTTC.

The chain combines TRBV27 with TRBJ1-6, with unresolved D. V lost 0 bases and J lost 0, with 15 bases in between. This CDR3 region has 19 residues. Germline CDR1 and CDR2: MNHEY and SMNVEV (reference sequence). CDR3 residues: CASSLSYEARDSYNSPLHF. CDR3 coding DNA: TGTGCCAGCAGTTTATCGTACGAGGCCCGAGACTCCTATAATTCACCCCTCCACTTT.

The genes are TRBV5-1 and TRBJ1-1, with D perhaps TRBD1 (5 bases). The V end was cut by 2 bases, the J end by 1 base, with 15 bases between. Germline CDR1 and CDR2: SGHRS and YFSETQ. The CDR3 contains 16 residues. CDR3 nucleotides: TGCGCCAGCAGCTTTAAAATAGGGACCGCGAACACTGAAGCTTTCTTT. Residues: CASSFKIGTANTEAFF.

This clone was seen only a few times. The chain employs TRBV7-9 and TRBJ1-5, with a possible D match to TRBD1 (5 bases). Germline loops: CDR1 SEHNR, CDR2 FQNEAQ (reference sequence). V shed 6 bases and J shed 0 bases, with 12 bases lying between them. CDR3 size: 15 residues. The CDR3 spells CASSPTDASNQPQHF. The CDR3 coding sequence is TGTGCCAGCAGTCCGACAGACGCTAGCAATCAGCCCCAGCATTTT.

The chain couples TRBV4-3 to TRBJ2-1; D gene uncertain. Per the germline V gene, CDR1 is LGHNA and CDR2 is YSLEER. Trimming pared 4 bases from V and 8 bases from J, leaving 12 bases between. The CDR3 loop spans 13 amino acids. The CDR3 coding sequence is TGCGCCAGCAGCCCTCTAGAGAGCGATGAGCAGTTCTTC. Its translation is CASSPLESDEQFF.

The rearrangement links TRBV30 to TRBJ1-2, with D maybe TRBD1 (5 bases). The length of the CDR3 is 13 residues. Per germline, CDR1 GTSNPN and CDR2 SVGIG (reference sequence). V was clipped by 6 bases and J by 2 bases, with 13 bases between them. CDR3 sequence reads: CACVGGGNYGYTF. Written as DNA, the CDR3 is TGTGCCTGCGTCGGGGGAGGAAACTATGGCTACACCTTC.

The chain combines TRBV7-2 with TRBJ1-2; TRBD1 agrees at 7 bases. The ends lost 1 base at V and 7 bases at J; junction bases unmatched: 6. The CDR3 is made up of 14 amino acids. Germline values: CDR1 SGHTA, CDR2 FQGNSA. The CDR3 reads CASSLEGAVVGYTF. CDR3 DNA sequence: TGTGCCAGCAGCTTAGAGGGGGCTGTAGTTGGCTACACCTTC.

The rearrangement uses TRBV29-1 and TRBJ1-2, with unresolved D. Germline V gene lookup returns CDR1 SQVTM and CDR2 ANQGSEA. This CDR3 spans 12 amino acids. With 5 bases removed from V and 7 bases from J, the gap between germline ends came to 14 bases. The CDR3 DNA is TGCAGCGTTAGTTCCGCGACCCCTGGCTACACCTTC. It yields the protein CSVSSATPGYTF.

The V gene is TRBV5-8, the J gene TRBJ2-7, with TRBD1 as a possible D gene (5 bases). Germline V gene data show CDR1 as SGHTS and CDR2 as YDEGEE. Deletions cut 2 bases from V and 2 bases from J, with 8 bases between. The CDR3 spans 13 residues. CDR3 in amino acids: CASSFGQAYEQYF. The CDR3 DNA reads TGTGCCAGCAGCTTTGGACAAGCCTACGAGCAGTACTTC. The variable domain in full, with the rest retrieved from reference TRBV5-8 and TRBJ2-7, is EAGVTQSPTHLIKTRGQQATLRCSPISGHTSVYWYQQALGLGLQFLLWYDEGEERNRGNFPPRFSGRQFPNYSSELNVNALELEDSALYLCASSFGQAYEQYFGPGTRLTVT.

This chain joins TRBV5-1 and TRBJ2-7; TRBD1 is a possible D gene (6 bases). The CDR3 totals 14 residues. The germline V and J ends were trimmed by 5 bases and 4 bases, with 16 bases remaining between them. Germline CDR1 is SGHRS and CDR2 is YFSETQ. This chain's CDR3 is CASRSRDIDYEQYF. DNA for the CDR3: TGCGCCAGCAGATCCCGGGACATTGATTACGAGCAGTACTTC.

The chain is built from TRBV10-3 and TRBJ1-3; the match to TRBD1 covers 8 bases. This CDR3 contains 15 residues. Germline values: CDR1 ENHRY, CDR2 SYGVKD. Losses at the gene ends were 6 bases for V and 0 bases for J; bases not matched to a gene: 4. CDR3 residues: CAIRQTGGSGNTIYF. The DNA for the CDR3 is TGTGCCATCAGACAAACAGGGGGCTCTGGAAACACCATATATTTT.

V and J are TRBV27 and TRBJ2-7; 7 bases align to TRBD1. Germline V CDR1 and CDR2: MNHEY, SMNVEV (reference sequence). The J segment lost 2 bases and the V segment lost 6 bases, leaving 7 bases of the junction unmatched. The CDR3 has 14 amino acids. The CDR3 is CASRFRGGPYEQYF. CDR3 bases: TGTGCCAGCAGGTTTAGAGGGGGCCCCTACGAGCAGTACTTC.

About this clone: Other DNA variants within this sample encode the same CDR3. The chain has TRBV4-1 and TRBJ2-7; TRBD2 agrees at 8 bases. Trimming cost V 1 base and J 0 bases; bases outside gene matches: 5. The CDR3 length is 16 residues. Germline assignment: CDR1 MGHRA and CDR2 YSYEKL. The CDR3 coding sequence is TGCGCCAGCAGCCAAGCCAGCGGGGGCCTCTCCTACGAGCAGTACTTC. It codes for CASSQASGGLSYEQYF.

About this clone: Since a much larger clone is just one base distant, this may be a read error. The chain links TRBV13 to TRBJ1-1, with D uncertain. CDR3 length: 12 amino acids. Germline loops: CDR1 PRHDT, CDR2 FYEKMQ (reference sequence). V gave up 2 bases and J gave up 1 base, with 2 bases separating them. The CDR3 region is CASSLWNTEAFF. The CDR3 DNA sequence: TGTGCCAGCAGCTTATGGAACACTGAAGCTTTCTTT.

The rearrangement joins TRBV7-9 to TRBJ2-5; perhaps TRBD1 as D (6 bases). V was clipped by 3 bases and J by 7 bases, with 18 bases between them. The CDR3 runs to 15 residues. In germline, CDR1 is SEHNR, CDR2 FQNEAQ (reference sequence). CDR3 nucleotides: TGTGCCAGCAGCTTCCCCGAGGCAGGGGAATGGACCCAGTACTTC. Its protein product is CASSFPEAGEWTQYF.

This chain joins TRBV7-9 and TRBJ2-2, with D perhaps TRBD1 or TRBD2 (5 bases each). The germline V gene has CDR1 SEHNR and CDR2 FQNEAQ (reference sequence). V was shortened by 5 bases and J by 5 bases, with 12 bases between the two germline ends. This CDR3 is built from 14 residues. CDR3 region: CASSLGWGTGELFF. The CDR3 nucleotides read TGTGCCAGCAGCCTAGGCTGGGGGACCGGGGAGCTGTTTTTT.

The CDR3 loop reads CASLRGGDKQYF. CDR3 nucleotide sequence: TGTGCCAGCCTAAGGGGGGGCGATAAGCAGTACTTC. The chain is built from TRBV11-2 and TRBJ2-7, with a possible D match to TRBD2 (7 bases). Germline assignment: CDR1 SGHAT and CDR2 FQNNGV. The CDR3 has 12 residues. V was cut by 8 bases and J by 8 bases, with 16 bases left in between.

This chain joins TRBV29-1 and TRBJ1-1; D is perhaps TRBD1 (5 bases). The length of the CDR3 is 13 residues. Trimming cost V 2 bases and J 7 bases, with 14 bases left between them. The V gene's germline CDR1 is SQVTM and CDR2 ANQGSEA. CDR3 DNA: TGCAGCGTTGAAAGAGAAGGGGCCCTTGAAGCTTTCTTT. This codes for CSVEREGALEAFF.

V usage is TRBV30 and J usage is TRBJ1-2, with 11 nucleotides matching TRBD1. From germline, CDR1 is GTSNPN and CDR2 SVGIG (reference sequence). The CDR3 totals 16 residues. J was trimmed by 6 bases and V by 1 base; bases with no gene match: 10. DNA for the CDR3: TGTGCCTGGAGTGAGGACTGGACAGGGGGCGTACATGGCTACACCTTC. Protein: CAWSEDWTGGVHGYTF.

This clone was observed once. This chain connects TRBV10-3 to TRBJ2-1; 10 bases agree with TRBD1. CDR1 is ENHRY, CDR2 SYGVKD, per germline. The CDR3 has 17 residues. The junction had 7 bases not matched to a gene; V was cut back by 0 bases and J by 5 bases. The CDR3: CAISESGQGTLNNEQFF. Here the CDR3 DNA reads TGTGCCATCAGTGAGTCGGGACAGGGGACCCTCAACAATGAGCAGTTCTTC.